Below are 20 T cell receptor beta chains sequenced from a single sample in a study of blood T cell repertoires in COVID-19. Some clones are missing from TCRdb's copy, which holds only in-frame ones; the method was immunoSEQ multiplex PCR. The repertoire holds roughly 320,000 clones, with 70% to 90% as singletons. The sequencing sample was made of PBMCs or T cells enriched from blood (not recorded which). These receptors originate from a man under 40 who had recovered from COVID-19.

The rearrangement links TRBV28 to TRBJ2-7, with TRBD2 matching 7 bases. The CDR3 runs 18 residues. V lost 5 bases, J lost 2 bases, and 18 bases stayed unmatched. CDR1 and CDR2 (germline): MDHEN, SYDVKM. The CDR3 sequence: CASSPRTLGGSRPYEQYF. The CDR3 nucleotides read TGTGCCAGCAGTCCTCGAACCTTGGGCGGGAGTCGACCCTACGAGCAGTACTTC. Full variable domain (remainder filled in from reference TRBV28 and TRBJ2-7): DVKVTQSSRYLVKRTGEKVFLECVQDMDHENMFWYRQDPGLGLRLIYFSYDVKMKEKGDIPEGYSVSREKKERFSLILESASTNQTSMYLCASSPRTLGGSRPYEQYFGPGTRLTVT.

The rearrangement uses TRBV12-5 and TRBJ2-3; weak D call: TRBD2 (6 bases). Germline V gives CDR1 LGHNT, CDR2 FRNRAP. Trimming took off 5 bases at V and 2 bases at J, with 11 bases between the two ends. The length of the CDR3 is 14 residues. CDR3 coding DNA: TGTGCTAGTGGTGCGGGGCCCTACACAGATACGCAGTATTTT. It encodes CASGAGPYTDTQYF.

This chain connects TRBV5-1 to TRBJ2-7; 7 bases line up with TRBD1. CDR1 is SGHRS and CDR2 is YFSETQ in the germline V gene. The CDR3 has 15 amino acids. Losses at the gene ends were 2 bases for V and 2 bases for J; bases not matched to a gene: 7. The CDR3 region has the DNA TGCGCCAGCAGCTTCCGGCAGGGGGACACCTACGAGCAGTACTTC. Translated: CASSFRQGDTYEQYF. Variable domain in full (rest from reference TRBV5-1 and TRBJ2-7): KAGVTQTPRYLIKTRGQQVTLSCSPISGHRSVSWYQQTPGQGLQFLFEYFSETQRNKGNFPGRFSGRQFSNSRSEMNVSTLELGDSALYLCASSFRQGDTYEQYFGPGTRLTVT.

The rearrangement uses TRBV30 and TRBJ1-2, with D possibly being TRBD1 (5 bases). Germline V gene data show CDR1 as GTSNPN and CDR2 as SVGIG (reference sequence). This CDR3 has 10 amino acids. The CDR3 loop is CGGVGYGYTF. DNA for the CDR3: TGTGGGGGGGTCGGCTATGGCTACACCTTC.

This chain uses TRBV10-1 with TRBJ2-7; possibly TRBD1 for D (6 bases). The CDR3 runs to 13 residues. In germline, CDR1 is WNHNN, CDR2 SYGVQD (reference sequence). V was trimmed by 4 bases and J by 1 base, leaving 8 bases between them. CDR3 amino acids: CASSGQDSYEQYF. In DNA, the CDR3 is TGCGCCAGCAGTGGACAGGATTCCTACGAGCAGTACTTC.

The genes are TRBV5-1 and TRBJ1-1; 7 bases match TRBD1. V shed 5 bases, J shed 4 bases, and the junction held 5 bases outside the gene matches. This CDR3 is 13 amino acids long. The germline gives CDR1 SGHRS, CDR2 YFSETQ. DNA for the CDR3: TGCGCCAGCAGGGGCCAGGGGGTCACTGAAGCTTTCTTT. Translation: CASRGQGVTEAFF. The full variable domain, with the rest looked up from reference TRBV5-1 and TRBJ1-1, is KAGVTQTPRYLIKTRGQQVTLSCSPISGHRSVSWYQQTPGQGLQFLFEYFSETQRNKGNFPGRFSGRQFSNSRSEMNVSTLELGDSALYLCASRGQGVTEAFFGQGTRLTVV.

The gene calls are TRBV29-1 and TRBJ2-1; 8 positions agree with TRBD2. CDR1 is SQVTM, CDR2 ANQGSEA, per germline. This CDR3 contains 14 residues. V was pared by 7 bases and J by 7 bases, with 12 bases of the junction left unmatched. The CDR3, as DNA: TGCAGCGCTGTCTTGGGACTAGGGAAAAATGAGCAGTTCTTC. Its protein product is CSAVLGLGKNEQFF.

The chain joins TRBV18 to TRBJ1-3; D not certain. V lost 2 bases, J lost 3 bases, and 5 bases lay in between. CDR3 length: 13 amino acids. Germline assignment: CDR1 KGHSH and CDR2 LQKENI. CDR3 protein: CASSPAGGNTIYF. The CDR3 nucleotides read TGTGCCAGCTCACCAGCAGGTGGAAACACCATATATTTT.

This clone appeared once. The chain recombines TRBV18 with TRBJ1-1, with unresolved D. The CDR3 is made up of 15 amino acids. CDR1 and CDR2 from the germline V gene are KGHSH and LQKENI. Trimming shortened V by 3 bases and J by 0 bases, and 11 bases separated the two germline ends. CDR3 nucleotide sequence: TGTGCCAGCTCACCCGACATAAACATGAACACTGAAGCTTTCTTT. Protein product: CASSPDINMNTEAFF.

DNA for the CDR3: TGTGCCAGCAGCCCTCCAGGCGCTGAAGCTTTCTTT. It codes for CASSPPGAEAFF. The chain employs TRBV11-2 and TRBJ1-1; D unresolved. V shed 5 bases and J shed 6 bases, with 10 bases lying between them. This CDR3 is 12 amino acids long. Germline loops: CDR1 SGHAT, CDR2 FQNNGV.

In this sample, this clone turned up once. V and J are TRBV30 and TRBJ1-1; the match to TRBD1 covers 7 bases. The CDR3 is 12 amino acids. After removal of 7 bases from V and 1 base from J, the junction contained 3 bases not matched to a gene. Germline V gives CDR1 GTSNPN, CDR2 SVGIG (reference sequence). In nucleotides, the CDR3 is TGTGCCTCTCACAGGGGGAACACTGAAGCTTTCTTT. Amino acids: CASHRGNTEAFF.

This chain joins TRBV30 and TRBJ2-6; D is undetermined. The CDR3 length is 16 residues. CDR1 and CDR2 (germline): GTSNPN, SVGIG (reference sequence). V was trimmed by 0 bases and J by 0 bases, leaving 9 bases between them. CDR3 residues: CAWSVGGNSGANVLTF. In DNA form, the CDR3 reads TGTGCCTGGAGTGTAGGCGGAAACTCTGGGGCCAACGTCCTGACTTTC.

This clone occurred once. The chain employs TRBV29-1 and TRBJ2-7; 9 bases are shared with TRBD1. There are 16 residues in the CDR3. Per the germline V gene, CDR1 is SQVTM and CDR2 is ANQGSEA. With V trimmed by 2 bases and J by 4 bases, 12 bases remained unmatched. CDR3 in DNA: TGCAGCGTTGAATTCTTCGGACAGGGGAGGGCTTACGAGCAGTACTTC. Residues: CSVEFFGQGRAYEQYF.

Ten or more counts support this clone. Germline is not matched at one junction end, which may reflect a read error. Distinct nucleotide sequences in the sample also encode this CDR3. In DNA, the CDR3 is TGTGCCAGCAGCCTAGACCGAACTCGAGGCTACACCTTC. This gives the protein CASSLDRTRGYTF. The V gene is TRBV11-2, the J gene TRBJ1-2; unclear D gene. Germline V CDR1 and CDR2: SGHAT, FQNNGV. There are 13 residues in the CDR3.

The chain uses TRBV10-2 and TRBJ2-1; 7 bases line up with TRBD2. The CDR3 sequence is 14 residues long. In germline, CDR1 is WSHSY, CDR2 SAAADI. Trimming cost V 5 bases and J 5 bases; bases outside gene matches: 6. In DNA form, the CDR3 reads TGCGCCAGCAGTATTCTAGCGGTCGACAATGAGCAGTTCTTC. Protein sequence: CASSILAVDNEQFF.

The chain links TRBV29-1 to TRBJ2-7; TRBD1 matches 7 bases. The V gene end was trimmed by 4 bases and the J gene end by 3 bases; junction bases not matched to a gene: 9. This CDR3 is 14 amino acids long. CDR1 and CDR2 (germline): SQVTM, ANQGSEA. In nucleotides, the CDR3 is TGCAGCGTTGGGACCGGGACAGTGAACTACGAGCAGTACTTC. It translates to CSVGTGTVNYEQYF.

The J gene is TRBJ1-4, the V gene TRBV11-2; 9 nucleotides match TRBD1. Germline assignment: CDR1 SGHAT and CDR2 FQNNGV. Unmatched junction bases numbered 5, after V lost 4 bases and J lost 8 bases. The CDR3 totals 14 residues. The CDR3 sequence is CASSSGQGKEKLFF. Written as DNA, the CDR3 is TGTGCCAGCAGCTCGGGACAGGGCAAGGAAAAACTGTTTTTT.

The rearrangement uses TRBV27 and TRBJ1-5; 7 bases agree with TRBD1. Unmatched junction bases numbered 5, after V lost 3 bases and J lost 0 bases. The CDR3 has 16 amino acids. Germline values: CDR1 MNHEY, CDR2 SMNVEV (reference sequence). CDR3 residues: CASSFATGNSNQPQHF. The CDR3 bases are TGTGCCAGCAGTTTCGCGACAGGGAATAGCAATCAGCCCCAGCATTTT.

The J gene is TRBJ1-6, the V gene TRBV18; 8 positions match TRBD1. This CDR3 has 15 residues. J gave up 5 bases and V 5 bases, and 5 bases lay outside the gene matches. Germline CDR1 and CDR2: KGHSH and LQKENI. Here the CDR3 reads CASSAQGADNSPLHF. The CDR3 DNA reads TGTGCCAGCTCAGCCCAGGGGGCGGATAATTCACCCCTCCACTTT. Filled out from reference TRBV18 and TRBJ1-6, the complete variable domain reads NAGVMQNPRHLVRRRGQEARLRCSPMKGHSHVYWYRQLPEEGLKFMVYLQKENIIDESGMPKERFSAEFPKEGPSILRIQQVVRGDSAAYFCASSAQGADNSPLHFGNGTRLTVT.

The V call is TRBV19, the J call TRBJ1-2, with 7 nucleotides matching TRBD1. From germline, CDR1 is LNHDA and CDR2 SQIVND (reference sequence). The CDR3 consists of 17 residues. V shed 6 bases, J shed 4 bases, and the junction held 17 bases outside the gene matches. The CDR3 here is CASSPTGEPREGYGYTF. In DNA form, the CDR3 reads TGTGCCAGTAGCCCCACAGGGGAGCCCAGGGAAGGCTATGGCTACACCTTC.